The 9 T cell receptor beta chains below were found in one sample sequenced in a study of shared clonotypes between healthy human individuals. TCRdb's table, derived via immunoSEQ multiplex PCR, lists solely in-frame clones and lacks some. The table includes 980,000 or so clones, around three quarters detected once. Sequencing input: memory CD4+ T cells sorted from blood. Indicated subset: CD45RA-negative fraction. The receptor source for this set is a man between 18 and 29 years old in good health.

V gene TRBV7-2 combines with J gene TRBJ1-4, with 10 bases aligning to TRBD1. J was trimmed by 6 bases and V by 5 bases; bases with no gene match: 6. The CDR3 runs 15 residues. Germline loops: CDR1 SGHTA, CDR2 FQGNSA. The CDR3 nucleotides read TGTGCCAGCAGCCTCCAGACAGGGGGCTATGAAAAACTGTTTTTT. Protein sequence: CASSLQTGGYEKLFF.

The chain recombines TRBV2 with TRBJ1-4; no clear D gene. CDR3 length: 13 residues. V was cut by 7 bases and J by 7 bases, with 13 bases left in between. CDR1 and CDR2 from the germline V gene are SNHLY and FYNNEI. The CDR3 spells CASIWLAGEKLFF. The CDR3 bases are TGTGCCAGCATTTGGTTGGCCGGTGAAAAACTGTTTTTT.

V gene TRBV27 combines with J gene TRBJ2-6; D not resolved. The length of the CDR3 is 15 residues. Germline V CDR1 and CDR2: MNHEY, SMNVEV (reference sequence). Trimming took off 7 bases at V and 0 bases at J, with 10 bases between the two ends. The CDR3 region has the DNA TGTGCCAGCACGGCAGGAGTCTCTGGGGCCAACGTCCTGACTTTC. Translation: CASTAGVSGANVLTF.

This clone was counted only a few times. The CDR3 is CASSFAPGRGGDGYTF. Written as DNA, the CDR3 is TGTGCCAGCAGCTTCGCCCCAGGACGGGGGGGAGATGGCTACACCTTC. This chain connects TRBV11-2 to TRBJ1-2; D might be TRBD1 (5 bases). Trimming pared 3 bases from V and 6 bases from J, leaving 20 bases between. CDR3 length: 16 amino acids. In germline, CDR1 is SGHAT, CDR2 FQNNGV.

This clone has just one count. The chain has TRBV7-6 and TRBJ1-2; D unclear. Trimming shortened V by 4 bases and J by 8 bases, and 14 bases separated the two germline ends. CDR3 length equals 13 residues. Looked up from germline, CDR1 is SGHVS and CDR2 is FNYEAQ. CDR3 protein: CASSSGESHGYTF. The CDR3, as DNA: TGTGCCAGCAGCTCCGGGGAGAGTCACGGCTACACCTTC.

The rearrangement joins TRBV5-8 to TRBJ2-7; D is possibly TRBD2 (7 bases). The CDR3 is 15 amino acids. V was pared by 4 bases and J by 0 bases, with 14 bases between. Germline V gene data show CDR1 as SGHTS and CDR2 as YDEGEE. The CDR3 spells CASSLTGGSSYEQYF. The CDR3 coding sequence is TGTGCCAGCAGCCTGACAGGCGGGAGCTCCTACGAGCAGTACTTC.

As regards this clone: This may stem from a read error, because a much larger clone lies one nucleotide away. V and J are TRBV5-4 and TRBJ2-2; D is ambiguous. This CDR3 is 13 amino acids long. Between the trimmed V and J ends, which lost 0 bases and 6 bases, there was a span of 6 bases. Germline CDR1 and CDR2: SGHNT and YYREEE (reference sequence). CDR3 residues: CASSLDGAGELFF. The CDR3 coding sequence is TGTGCCAGCAGCTTGGATGGGGCCGGGGAGCTGTTTTTT.

V usage is TRBV7-2 and J usage is TRBJ2-5; 9 bases fit TRBD2. The CDR3 covers 14 residues. Germline V gives CDR1 SGHTA, CDR2 FQGNSA. The V gene end was trimmed by 3 bases and the J gene end by 5 bases; junction bases not matched to a gene: 4. DNA of the CDR3: TGTGCCAGCAGCTTCGGGACTAGCTCCGAGACCCAGTACTTC. Its protein is CASSFGTSSETQYF.

Written as DNA, the CDR3 is TGTGCCTGGAGGGGCTTGGCTCCCAATACAGGGGAGGTTAGCTACACCTTC. As protein: CAWRGLAPNTGEVSYTF. The rearrangement joins TRBV30 to TRBJ1-2; 7 nucleotides align to TRBD1. V lost 3 bases, J lost 9 bases, and 22 bases stayed unmatched. The germline V gene has CDR1 GTSNPN and CDR2 SVGIG (reference sequence). The CDR3 runs to 17 residues.